This passage covers 20 T cell receptor beta chains from one sample sequenced in a study of tumor-infiltrating lymphocytes in primary liver carcinoma. Both RNA and DNA were isolated together from about 21-30 mg of bulk tissue that had not been sorted. Using a constant-region primer together with ProtoScript II reverse transcriptase, TCR beta cDNA was made from around 500 ng of total RNA. Nested multiplex PCR, run for three rounds with slightly modified ARM-PCR, yielded TCR beta libraries. TRBV1-TRBV30 forward primers paired with a C-beta reverse primer were used in the first two PCR rounds, which ran approximately 10 cycles each. TCRdb reanalysed the multiplex PCR reads using MiXCR and keeps one entry per CDR3 protein. The sample shows 84,000 or so distinct CDR3 sequences, around 70% of them seen only once. Sequenced input: liver tumor tissue from sampling region 1. Subset denoted: tumor region T1, superior pole. All receptors come from a man in his forties with primary liver carcinoma and hepatitis B virus infection.

This clonotype has a count of ten or more. The V and J genes are TRBV30 and TRBJ2-1; a weak D match, TRBD1 (6 bases). V was pared by 0 bases and J by 16 bases, with 16 bases between. This CDR3 contains 12 residues. CDR1 GTSNPN and CDR2 SVGIG come from the germline V gene (reference sequence). The CDR3 region is CAWSVNLGRGFF. CDR3 nucleotides: TGTGCCTGGAGTGTGAATCTGGGCAGGGGCTTCTTC.

Comments on this clonotype: One junction end disagrees with the germline gene, perhaps due to a read error. This chain links TRBV4-1 with TRBJ2-3; D call uncertain. The CDR3 is 16 amino acids. Germline assignment: CDR1 MGHRA and CDR2 YSYEKL. CDR3 residues: CASSPEAVISTDTQYF. The DNA of the CDR3 is TGCGCCAGCAGTCCAGAGGCGGTGATAAGCACTGATACGCAGTATTTT.

This chain uses TRBV4-1 with TRBJ2-5; D is perhaps TRBD2 (6 bases). The germline gives CDR1 MGHRA, CDR2 YSYEKL. The CDR3 is 15 amino acids. The CDR3: CVRSQDRTKPGTQYF. Here the CDR3 DNA reads TGCGTCAGAAGCCAAGATAGGACTAAGCCGGGGACCCAGTACTTC.

The chain recombines TRBV4-1 with TRBJ2-2; TRBD2 agrees at 10 bases. The CDR3 covers 15 residues. The germline V gene has CDR1 MGHRA and CDR2 YSYEKL. The CDR3 is CVNSLAGDVTGELFF. The CDR3 DNA is TGCGTCAACAGTCTAGCGGGGGATGTCACCGGGGAGCTGTTTTTT.

Concerning this clonotype: A read error may be the cause here, since a much bigger clone is one base away. The V call is TRBV28, the J call TRBJ1-1; no firm D call. CDR1 MDHEN and CDR2 SYDVKM come from the germline V gene. There are 11 residues in the CDR3. The CDR3 here is CASRENTEAIF. The CDR3, as DNA: TGTGCCAGTAGGGAGAACACTGAAGCTATCTTT.

About this clonotype itself: Its ends do not fully match the called genes, so a read error is possible. V usage is TRBV4-1 and J usage is TRBJ2-3, with D possibly being TRBD1 or TRBD2 (5 bases each). Germline-derived CDR1 and CDR2 are MGHRA and YSYEKL. The length of the CDR3 is 13 residues. For the CDR3, the DNA is TGCGCCAGCAGCCAGGGGACCCTTGATACGCGGTATTTT. It codes for CASSQGTLDTRYF.

V gene TRBV4-1 combines with J gene TRBJ2-5; perhaps TRBD2 as D (5 bases). The CDR3 runs 14 residues. V lost 0 bases and J lost 10, with 15 bases in between. The germline V gene encodes CDR1 MGHRA and CDR2 YSYEKL. This CDR3 reads CASSQEFEPRDQYF. In nucleotides, the CDR3 is TGCGCCAGCAGCCAAGAATTCGAGCCCCGGGACCAGTACTTC.

This clonotype has more than one count but fewer than ten. CDR3 region: CVGIPDRATEAFF. The CDR3 coding sequence is TGTGTCGGCATACCCGACAGGGCGACTGAAGCTTTCTTT. The V call is TRBV11-2, the J call TRBJ1-1; the match to TRBD1 covers 7 bases. This CDR3 has 13 residues. Germline CDR1 SGHAT, CDR2 FQNNGV.

Comments on this clonotype: At one end, the junction sequence differs from germline, possibly due to a read error. The CDR3 bases are TGTGCTAGTGATTTGGTCAGAGGCTACGAGCGGTACTTC. This codes for CASDLVRGYERYF. The chain couples TRBV12-5 to TRBJ2-7; no clear D gene. The CDR3 consists of 13 residues. The germline V gene has CDR1 LGHNT and CDR2 FRNRAP.

The chain joins TRBV12-3 or TRBV12-4 to TRBJ2-2, with D unclear. The CDR3 has 14 residues. The germline V and J ends were trimmed by 11 bases and 5 bases, with 18 bases remaining between them. CDR3 residues: CAGTVEAGTGELFF. The DNA of the CDR3 is TGTGCCGGCACCGTTGAAGCAGGAACCGGGGAGCTGTTTTTT.

Regarding this clonotype: Compared with germline, one end of the junction differs, possibly owing to a read error. The gene calls are TRBV14 and TRBJ2-5; D remains unclear. The CDR3 contains 13 residues. Looked up from germline, CDR1 is SGHDN and CDR2 is FVKESK. CDR3 nucleotides: TGTACCAGCAGCCAAGAAGGGAAAACATCTCAATACTTC. The encoded protein is CTSSQEGKTSQYF.

J is TRBJ2-2 and V is TRBV5-6; tentatively, D is TRBD1 or TRBD2 (6 bases each). CDR1 SGHDT and CDR2 YYEEEE come from the germline V gene. Trimming took off 3 bases at V and 6 bases at J, with 21 bases between the two ends. CDR3 length: 17 residues. CDR3 region: CASSSLGASVKSGELFF. In nucleotides, the CDR3 is TGTGCCAGCAGCTCCTTGGGGGCTAGCGTCAAATCCGGGGAGCTGTTTTTT.

This clonotype appeared once. Because it lacks the conserved phenylalanine or tryptophan at the end, this CDR3 is likely a read error. The V call is TRBV6-6, the J call TRBJ2-1; D gene ambiguous. Per germline, CDR1 MNHNY and CDR2 SVGAGI (reference sequence). V lost 1 base to trimming and J lost 6 bases, with 4 bases between them. The CDR3 is made up of 12 amino acids. This chain's CDR3 is CASSYLVNEQFL. The DNA for the CDR3 is TGTGCCAGCAGTTACTTGGTCAATGAGCAGTTCCTC.

This clonotype was detected only a few times. This clone may be a read error of a much larger clone one base away. V and J are TRBV2 and TRBJ1-5; 8 bases map to TRBD1. This CDR3 has 17 amino acids. The V segment lost 4 bases and the J segment 9 bases; nucleotides outside the gene matches: 17. Germline assignment: CDR1 SNHLY and CDR2 FYNNEI. CDR3 sequence: CASSGHWGTGPYRPQHF. The CDR3, as DNA: TGTGCCAGCAGTGGGCACTGGGGGACAGGCCCCTATCGGCCCCAGCATTTT.

This clonotype has only one observation. Mismatch with germline at one junction end may stem from a read error. The J gene is TRBJ1-1, the V gene TRBV5-4, with a tentative D call TRBD1 (6 bases). Germline V gene lookup returns CDR1 SGHNT and CDR2 YYREEE (reference sequence). The CDR3 is 16 residues long. Here the CDR3 reads CASSLVPRQESTEAFF. The CDR3 bases are TGTGCCAGCAGCTTGGTGCCCAGACAGGAGAGCACTGAAGCATTCTTT.

Points on this clonotype: Mismatch with germline at one junction end may stem from a read error. CDR3 loop: CARSCERLNTEAFF. Written as DNA, the CDR3 is TGTGCCAGAAGCTGTGAGAGATTGAACACTGAAGCTTTCTTT. This chain uses TRBV5-4 with TRBJ1-1, with unresolved D. Germline CDR1 and CDR2: SGHNT and YYREEE (reference sequence). This CDR3 spans 14 amino acids.

This clonotype was seen at least ten times. The V call is TRBV5-1, the J call TRBJ1-4; 8 bases agree with TRBD1. This CDR3 contains 19 residues. CDR1 and CDR2 (germline): SGHRS, YFSETQ. The V and J ends lost 3 bases and 7 bases, in that order; junction bases with no gene match: 20. This chain's CDR3 is CASSSGVLEPGQDGEKLFF. The CDR3 nucleotides read TGCGCCAGCAGCTCGGGTGTCTTAGAGCCGGGACAGGACGGTGAAAAACTGTTTTTT. The full variable domain, rest sourced from reference TRBV5-1 and TRBJ1-4, is KAGVTQTPRYLIKTRGQQVTLSCSPISGHRSVSWYQQTPGQGLQFLFEYFSETQRNKGNFPGRFSGRQFSNSRSEMNVSTLELGDSALYLCASSSGVLEPGQDGEKLFFGSGTQLSVL.

As for this clonotype: Relative to the germline gene, one junction end is altered; a read error may explain this. The chain carries TRBV7-9 and TRBJ2-7; TRBD2 is a possible D gene (6 bases). Germline lookup yields CDR1 SEHNR and CDR2 FQNEAQ (reference sequence). The CDR3 length is 13 residues. CDR3 nucleotides: TGTACCAGCACCTGGGAGGAGAACTACGAGCAGTACTTC. Its protein is CTSTWEENYEQYF.

A word on this clonotype: One end of the junction is discordant with germline, which a read error may explain. The rearrangement uses TRBV12-3 or TRBV12-4 and TRBJ2-7; 14 bases line up with TRBD2. CDR3 length: 15 amino acids. The CDR3 here is CVSGGLAGDFYEQYF. In nucleotides, the CDR3 is TGTGTCAGCGGGGGACTAGCGGGAGATTTCTACGAGCAGTACTTC.

This clonotype has a count of ten or more. CDR3 sequence reads: CASSLRGAGNTEAFF. Written as DNA, the CDR3 is TGTGCCAGCAGCTTGCGGGGCGCGGGGAACACTGAAGCTTTCTTT. The chain links TRBV5-5 to TRBJ1-1; TRBD1 might be the D (5 bases). Per the germline V gene, CDR1 is SGHKS and CDR2 is YYEKEE (reference sequence). The V and J ends lost 1 base and 1 base respectively, with 11 bases between them. This CDR3 region has 15 residues. Together with reference TRBV5-5 and TRBJ1-1, the CDR3 gives the full variable domain: DAGVTQSPTHLIKTRGQQVTLRCSPISGHKSVSWYQQVLGQGPQFIFQYYEKEERGRGNFPDRFSARQFPNYSSELNVNALLLGDSALYLCASSLRGAGNTEAFFGQGTRLTVV.